This T cell receptor (beta chain) was documented in a study of T cell repertoires in cytomegalovirus infection. Study summary: Indications of both CMV infection and matching HLA type were provided by public TCR beta signatures. Study conclusions and caveats: Across the ex vivo response, the dominant clonotypes were HLA-C-restricted CMV-specific TCR beta clonotypes.

On this clonotype itself: Its antigen is undetermined.

TCRdb re-derived calls from the reads in MiXCR, one entry per CDR3 protein. Here the sample spans about 920,000 distinct CDR3 sequences, 30% to 40% being singletons. This sequence originates from a human donor in good health (CMV status not recorded). Some clones in this sample may be carry-over from other donors' samples. Material: cultured CD8+ T cells from PBMCs, obtained from culture after CMV antigen stimulation.

The CDR3 region has the DNA TGTGCCAGCAGCCTTGTCCTAGCGGGGGTCCGGAGACAAGAGACCCAGTACTTC. This gives the protein CASSLVLAGVRRQETQYF. The rearrangement joins TRBV6-2 or TRBV6-3 to TRBJ2-5, with 10 bases lining up with TRBD2. The germline CDR1 and CDR2 sequences are MNHEY and SVGEGT. The CDR3 length is 18 residues. V lost 6 bases to trimming and J lost 2 bases; unmatched junction nucleotides: 15.